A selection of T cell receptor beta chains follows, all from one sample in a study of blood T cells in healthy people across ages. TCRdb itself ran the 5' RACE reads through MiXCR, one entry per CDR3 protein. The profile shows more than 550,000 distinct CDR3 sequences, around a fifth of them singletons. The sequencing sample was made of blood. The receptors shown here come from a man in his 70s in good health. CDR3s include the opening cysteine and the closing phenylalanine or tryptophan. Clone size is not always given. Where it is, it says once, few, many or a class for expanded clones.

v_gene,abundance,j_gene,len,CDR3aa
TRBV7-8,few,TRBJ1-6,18,CASSLYRTGSSYNSPLHF
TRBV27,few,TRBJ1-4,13,CASSRQDSEKLFF
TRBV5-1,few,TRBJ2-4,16,CASSFLGTGGINIQYF
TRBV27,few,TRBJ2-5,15,CASTQSFGIQETQYF
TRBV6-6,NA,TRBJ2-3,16,CASSIQGLARTDTQYF
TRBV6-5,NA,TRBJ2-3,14,CASSSGSSRDTQYF
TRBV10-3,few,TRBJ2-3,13,CAISGGDPDTQYF
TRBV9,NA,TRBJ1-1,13,CASSVMTGPEAFF
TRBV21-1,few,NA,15,CASIKKGGRRNEQFF
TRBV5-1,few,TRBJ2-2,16,CASSFRTSGVTGELFF
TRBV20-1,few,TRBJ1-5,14,CSARKQGANQPQHF
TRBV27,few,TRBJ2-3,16,CASSFLSPGSTDTQYF
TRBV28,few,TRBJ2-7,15,CASSPATLIAYEQYF
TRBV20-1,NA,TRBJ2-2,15,CSARVAGGRTGELFF
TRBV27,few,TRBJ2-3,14,CASKSRSAVDTQYF
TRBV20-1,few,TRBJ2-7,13,CSTSRGRRNEQYF
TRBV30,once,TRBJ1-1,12,CAWEQGSTEAFF
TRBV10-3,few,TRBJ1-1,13,CATQQLLNTEAFF
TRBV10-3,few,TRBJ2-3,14,CAISAGTGSDTQYF
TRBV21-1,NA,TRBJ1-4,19,CASSKAVGQGRFSNEKLFF
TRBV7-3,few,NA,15,CASSLAGLGLETQYF
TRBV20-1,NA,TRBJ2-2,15,CSASPGLGNTGELFF
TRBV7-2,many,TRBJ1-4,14,CASSSRQGSEKLFF
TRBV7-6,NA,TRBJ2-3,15,CASRAGTLSTDTQYF
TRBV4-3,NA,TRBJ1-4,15,CASSQDQGGFEKLFF
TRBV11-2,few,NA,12,CASSMGQNGQFF
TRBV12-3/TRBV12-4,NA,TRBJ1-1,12,CASTTWGGRAFF
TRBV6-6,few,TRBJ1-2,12,CASSYSTDGYTF
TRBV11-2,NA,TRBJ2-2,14,CASSLARGTGELFF
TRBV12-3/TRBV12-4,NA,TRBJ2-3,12,CASRVGPDTQYF
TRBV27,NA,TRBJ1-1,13,CASSAAWAGWAFF
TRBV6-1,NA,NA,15,CASSATPGLQETQYF
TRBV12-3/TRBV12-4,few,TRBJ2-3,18,CASSFGRASGSVTDTQYF
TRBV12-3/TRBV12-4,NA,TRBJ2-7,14,CASSFFQGSHEQYF
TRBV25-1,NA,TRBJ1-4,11,CASTYNEKLFF
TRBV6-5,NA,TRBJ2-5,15,CASSYSAGVQETQYF
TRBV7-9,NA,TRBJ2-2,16,CASSSRTGSSTGELFF
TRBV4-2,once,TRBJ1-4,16,CASSRGLRGDGEKLFF
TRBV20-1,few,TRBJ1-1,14,CSASGPGLGTEAFF
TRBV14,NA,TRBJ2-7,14,CASSHIGSPYEQYF
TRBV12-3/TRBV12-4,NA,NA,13,CASGRGGNDEQYF
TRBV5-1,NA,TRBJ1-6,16,CASARTISLDNSPLHF
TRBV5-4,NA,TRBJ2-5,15,CASSFLQGRTETQYF
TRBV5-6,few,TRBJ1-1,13,CASRWTGNTEAFF
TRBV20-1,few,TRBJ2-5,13,CSARGGVQEAQYF
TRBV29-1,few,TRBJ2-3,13,CSVVKASTDTQYF
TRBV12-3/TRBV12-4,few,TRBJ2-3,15,CASSLRGLNTDTQYF
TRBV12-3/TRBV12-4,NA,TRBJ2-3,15,CASSLGLRRTDTQYF
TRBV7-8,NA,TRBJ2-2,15,CASSLTIQATGELFF
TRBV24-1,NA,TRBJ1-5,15,CATSAGTAFNQPQHF
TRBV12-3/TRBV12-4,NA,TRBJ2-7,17,CASSHNPRPGTSYEQYF
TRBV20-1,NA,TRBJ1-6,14,CSAREPRSNSPLHF